This T cell receptor beta chain was sequenced in a study of T-cell memory formation after mild COVID-19. For the study at large: The TCR clusters were mostly specific to one donor.

General study findings and limits: Confirmation was lacking for SARS-CoV-2 specificity of second-wave clones that peaked on day 37. A second wave expanding day 15 to 37 was CD4+-biased; contracting clones were balanced.

There are a few counts of this clonotype. The antigen is undetermined. After 5'RACE with constant-segment primers, TCR alpha and TCR beta cDNA libraries carrying sample barcodes and UMIs were obtained. TCRdb independently ran MiXCR on the 5' RACE reads; one entry per CDR3 protein. This sample has tens of thousands of distinct CDR3 sequences; 9% to 9.5% occur once, and the top ten carry more than 1%. The CDR3 has 14 amino acids. The germline gives CDR1 SGHKS, CDR2 YYEKEE (reference sequence). The V end was cut by 5 bases, the J end by 5 bases, with 13 bases between. Sequenced material: PBMCs or a T cell subset sorted from them (not recorded which). The chain carries TRBV5-5 and TRBJ1-4, with a weak D call TRBD1 (5 bases). The TCR originated in a man aged 18-30 years who had mild COVID-19 (a few samples of this study predate the infection). Cell type and time point are not known. CDR3 protein: CASSAGRQNEKLFF. The CDR3 DNA follows: TGTGCCAGCAGTGCAGGGAGGCAGAATGAAAAACTGTTTTTT.